The 6 T cell receptor beta chains reported below all come from one sample, sequenced in a study of brain T cells in children with intractable seizures. As to time point: blood from clinic visit 5 months post-surgery; TSC patient then seizure free. Clones were sequenced by immunoSEQ multiplex PCR, and TCRdb holds only the in-frame ones, with some missing. This sample has approximately 330,000 clones, with 93% found just once. The sequences come from peripheral blood, collected more than 4 months after surgery. Receptor source: a boy less than two years old with tuberous sclerosis and intractable seizures.

This rearrangement joins TRBV6-5 to TRBJ1-2; D unclear. The CDR3 is 15 amino acids. V was trimmed by 0 bases and J by 1 base, leaving 9 bases between them. Germline V gene lookup returns CDR1 MNHEY and CDR2 SVGAGI. As DNA, the CDR3 is TGTGCCAGCAGTTACTCGGAGACAAATAACTATGGCTACACCTTC. The encoded protein is CASSYSETNNYGYTF.

This chain joins TRBV10-1 and TRBJ2-3; weak D call: TRBD2 (5 bases). V was cut by 0 bases and J by 3 bases, with 10 bases left in between. Germline CDR1 and CDR2: WNHNN and SYGVQD (reference sequence). CDR3 length: 15 amino acids. CDR3 DNA sequence: TGCGCCAGCAGTGAGTCGAACGGGATAACAGATACGCAGTATTTT. Residues: CASSESNGITDTQYF.

The rearrangement links TRBV5-1 to TRBJ1-2; a weak D match, TRBD1 (5 bases). The germline CDR1 and CDR2 sequences are SGHRS and YFSETQ. Trimming stripped 0 bases from V and 6 bases from J, with 15 bases between. This CDR3 is 15 amino acids long. The CDR3 bases are TGCGCCAGCAGCTTGGAGGCCAGGGAAAGGGATGGCTACACCTTC. Translating gives CASSLEARERDGYTF.

CDR3 protein: CAISGMTGNTIYF. The CDR3 DNA reads TGTGCCATCAGTGGGATGACAGGAAACACCATATATTTT. The chain recombines TRBV10-3 with TRBJ1-3; D is unclear. In germline, CDR1 is ENHRY, CDR2 SYGVKD. Trimming stripped 4 bases from V and 4 bases from J, with 8 bases between. The CDR3 spans 13 residues.

The chain joins TRBV7-8 to TRBJ1-1; D ambiguous. The germline V and J ends were trimmed by 0 bases and 4 bases, with 12 bases remaining between them. CDR1 is SGHVS and CDR2 is FQNEAQ in the germline V gene. The CDR3 sequence is 15 residues long. The CDR3 here is CASSLASLAGTEAFF. CDR3 in DNA: TGTGCCAGCAGCTTAGCAAGCTTAGCCGGCACTGAAGCTTTCTTT.

The chain recombines TRBV2 with TRBJ2-3, with 14 bases fitting TRBD2. V trimming: 5 bases; J trimming: 3 bases; junction bases outside the gene matches: 7. The CDR3 totals 17 residues. The V gene's germline CDR1 is SNHLY and CDR2 FYNNEI. CDR3 in amino acids: CASSQTSGGALTDTQYF. The CDR3 nucleotides are TGTGCCAGCAGTCAGACTAGCGGGGGGGCCTTAACAGATACGCAGTATTTT.